This record covers a single TCR beta chain. No antigen is known for it. Here immunoSEQ multiplex PCR was the method, and the copy in TCRdb shows in-frame clones only, minus some. The sample lists roughly 180,000 clones; roughly nine tenths were seen once. The data originate from a study of T cell responses to AZD1222 COVID-19 vaccine. Study observations and caveats: Close to half of all spike-specific TCRs reportedly target regions of the variants that are unmutated.

The source material was peripheral blood, sampled on day 0 of AZD1222 vaccination. The sequence was collected from an adult in good health.

The CDR3 loop is CASSQDAGGSGNTIYF. CDR3 nucleotides: TGCGCCAGCAGCCAAGATGCCGGGGGCTCTGGAAACACCATATATTTT. This chain links TRBV4-1 with TRBJ1-3, with D perhaps TRBD1 (5 bases). Per germline, CDR1 MGHRA and CDR2 YSYEKL. Trimming pared 0 bases from V and 0 bases from J, leaving 9 bases between. CDR3 length: 16 amino acids.